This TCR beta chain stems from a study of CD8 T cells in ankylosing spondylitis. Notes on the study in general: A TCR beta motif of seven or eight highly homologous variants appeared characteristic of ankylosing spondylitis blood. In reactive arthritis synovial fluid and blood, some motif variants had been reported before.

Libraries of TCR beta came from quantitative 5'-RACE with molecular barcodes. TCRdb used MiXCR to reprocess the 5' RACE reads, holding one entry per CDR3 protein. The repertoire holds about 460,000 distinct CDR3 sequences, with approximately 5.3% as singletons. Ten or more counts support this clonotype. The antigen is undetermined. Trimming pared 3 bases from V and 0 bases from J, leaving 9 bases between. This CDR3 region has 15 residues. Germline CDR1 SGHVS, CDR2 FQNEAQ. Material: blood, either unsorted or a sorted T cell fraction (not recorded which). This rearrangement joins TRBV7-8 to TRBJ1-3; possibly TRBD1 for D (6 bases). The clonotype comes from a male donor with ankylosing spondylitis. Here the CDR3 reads CASSFGQYSGNTIYF. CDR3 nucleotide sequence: TGTGCCAGCAGCTTCGGACAGTACTCTGGAAACACCATATATTTT.